This TCR beta chain was observed in a study of T cell responses to AZD1222 COVID-19 vaccine. The CDR3 contains 16 residues. Between the trimmed V and J ends, which lost 0 bases and 4 bases, there was a span of 14 bases. The germline gives CDR1 MNHEY, CDR2 SVGAGI. Profiling relied on immunoSEQ multiplex PCR, and the TCRdb table lists in-frame clones only, not all of them. The table has about 130,000 clones, around 94% seen once. With regard to this clone: Its target is unknown.

Notes on the study in general: The donors showed a predominance of white British ancestry and of females, with possible underestimation of clonal diversity. Spike was spanned by vaccine-associated CD4 TCRs, which were dominant at 160-218 and 743-854. Baseline seropositivity occurred in only six AZD1222 recipients. There were repertoire samples only from the period after the peak T cell response.

The sequencing used peripheral blood, collected on day 0 of AZD1222 vaccination. This sequence was found in an adult in good health. V and J are TRBV6-5 and TRBJ2-3; D may match TRBD1 or TRBD2 (5 bases each). The CDR3 bases are TGTGCCAGCAGTTACTCGAGGGGATATTCGGCAGATACGCAGTATTTT. This translates into CASSYSRGYSADTQYF.